The source of this T cell receptor (beta chain) is a study of blood T cell repertoires in COVID-19. Study overall: Sources were T cells, B-cell-depleted T cells, or PBMCs; the material itself was cDNA or gDNA.

The Seattle patients joined while their infection was active and were tracked longitudinally afterward. Produced via immunoSEQ multiplex PCR; TCRdb's table is partial and in-frame only. Here the sample spans 300,000 to 400,000 clones, more than 70% being singletons. Sequencing used peripheral blood. This sequence originates from a woman aged 70-85 years with COVID-19, enrolled during active disease.

CDR3 protein: CASSIWRDSNQPQHF. The DNA for the CDR3 is TGTGCCAGTAGTATATGGAGGGATAGCAATCAGCCCCAGCATTTT. The V and J genes are TRBV19 and TRBJ1-5; D unresolved. The CDR3 has 15 residues. Germline V gene sequence: CDR1 LNHDA, CDR2 SQIVND (reference sequence). V gave up 2 bases and J gave up 0 bases, with 8 bases separating them.